The next 7 T cell receptor beta chains were all read from a single sample in a study of blood T cell repertoires in COVID-19. Sequenced by immunoSEQ multiplex PCR; TCRdb stores in-frame clones only, minus some. In the table there are hundreds of thousands of clones, about 88% of which are singletons. The sample comprised peripheral blood. The receptors shown here come from a woman between 55 and 75 years old with COVID-19, enrolled during active disease.

This clone has a handful of counts. The V call is TRBV14, the J call TRBJ1-6; 9 nucleotides align to TRBD1. The V segment lost 3 bases and the J segment 9 bases; nucleotides outside the gene matches: 9. The germline V gene encodes CDR1 SGHDN and CDR2 FVKESK. This CDR3 comprises 16 residues. The CDR3 DNA reads as TGTGCCAGCAGCCACCTCGGACAGGGGATGAGTTCACCCCTCCACTTT. Protein: CASSHLGQGMSSPLHF.

The rearrangement links TRBV5-5 to TRBJ1-1; the D gene is possibly TRBD1 (5 bases). The V end was cut by 5 bases, the J end by 2 bases, with 13 bases between. The CDR3 sequence is 14 residues long. From germline, CDR1 is SGHKS and CDR2 YYEKEE (reference sequence). CDR3 bases: TGTGCCAGCAGTCGACAGCTTCAAAACACTGAAGCTTTCTTT. It specifies CASSRQLQNTEAFF.

V and J are TRBV3-1 (or the pseudogene TRBV3-2) and TRBJ1-3, with D perhaps matching TRBD1 (5 bases). Germline V gene lookup returns CDR1 LGHDT and CDR2 YNNKEL (reference sequence). V was pared by 2 bases and J by 4 bases, with 15 bases between. This CDR3 is 16 amino acids long. The CDR3 loop is CASSQLIGGDGNTIYF. The CDR3 DNA sequence: TGTGCCAGCAGCCAACTCATAGGAGGGGACGGAAACACCATATATTTT.

This chain links TRBV6-5 with TRBJ1-2; no clear D gene. The ends were cut back, 6 bases at V and 3 bases at J, with 11 bases in the middle. The CDR3 contains 13 residues. Germline assignment: CDR1 MNHEY and CDR2 SVGAGI. The CDR3 DNA reads TGTGCCAGCAGGACCTGGGCAGACTATGGCTACACCTTC. Translated, it gives CASRTWADYGYTF.

V gene TRBV21-1 combines with J gene TRBJ1-3; TRBD1, the table's D call, was not compared with the DNA. TRBV21-1 constitutes a pseudogene. This CDR3 has 18 amino acids. The CDR3 DNA reads as TGTGCCAGCAGCAAATGCGAAAGACAGGGAGAAGGTGGAAACACCATATATTTT. This translates into CASSKCERQGEGGNTIYF.

V and J are TRBV12-3 or TRBV12-4 and TRBJ2-1, with TRBD1 as a possible D gene (5 bases). The CDR3 covers 13 residues. V lost 7 bases and J lost 8, with 15 bases in between. CDR3 sequence: CASIQRRGYEQFF. The CDR3 DNA reads TGTGCCAGCATTCAACGAAGGGGTTATGAGCAGTTCTTC.

This chain connects TRBV5-1 to TRBJ2-7, with 7 bases matching TRBD1. The V gene's germline CDR1 is SGHRS and CDR2 YFSETQ. The CDR3 is 16 amino acids. V trimming: 4 bases; J trimming: 2 bases; junction bases outside the gene matches: 12. The chain's CDR3 is CASSPVTTGTPYEQYF. In nucleotides, the CDR3 is TGCGCCAGCAGCCCGGTTACGACAGGGACCCCCTACGAGCAGTACTTC.